This T cell receptor beta chain came from a study of control samples from healthy donors and cancer patients. Germline CDR1 and CDR2: MNHEY and SVGAGI. This CDR3 comprises 12 residues. Trimming took 0 bases from V and 5 from J, leaving 3 bases between them. The method was immunoSEQ multiplex PCR; TCRdb's version includes in-frame clones alone and lacks a portion of them. In the table there are 150,000 to 200,000 clones, about 94% of which are singletons. The specimen sequenced was blood. The TCR originated in an older woman in good health. This rearrangement joins TRBV6-5 to TRBJ2-3; no firm D call. The CDR3 region has the DNA TGTGCCAGCAGTTACTCCGGAGATACGCAGTATTTT. It translates to CASSYSGDTQYF.